This TCR beta chain was captured in a study of a mutant IDH1 vaccine in newly diagnosed glioma. Sequencing was performed with immunoSEQ multiplex PCR; in TCRdb, only in-frame clones are kept and a portion is missing. The sample gives around 16,000 clones, just under 80% of which show up once; less than 12% is in the top ten. Regarding time point: baseline, week 1 (first vaccination visit). Regarding treatment: pre-vaccination baseline after standard-of-care therapy. This clone is judged medium-sized. Trimming took off 7 bases at V and 6 bases at J, with 18 bases between the two ends. Germline assignment: CDR1 SQVTM and CDR2 ANQGSEA. The CDR3 has 13 residues.

The receptor comes from a man between 35 and 55 years old with glioma. Here the sequenced sample was PBMCs, taken from a glioma patient treated with radiotherapy, temozolomide or both. The chain uses TRBV29-1 and TRBJ1-2; D unresolved. The CDR3 loop reads CSAPPPGSDGYTF. In DNA form, the CDR3 reads TGCAGCGCCCCACCCCCGGGGTCCGATGGCTACACCTTC.